This TCR beta chain was documented in a study of cytomegalovirus exposure and HLA in healthy donors. Findings and caveats of the study: About 87% or about 30% of the time was how often most TCR beta V segments were productive, according to an earlier analysis. An analysis was carried out at a later point. It showed that HLA-associated TCR beta chains were more clonally expanded than equally common non-associated chains.

Note on this clone: The antigen remains undetermined.

V shed 5 bases, J shed 2 bases, and the junction held 8 bases outside the gene matches. CDR1 is LNHNV and CDR2 is YYDKDF in the germline V gene (reference sequence). The CDR3 spans 15 residues. The PCR used 60 Vbeta and 13 Jbeta primers. Data came from immunoSEQ multiplex PCR; TCRdb stores just in-frame clones and leaves some out. Of about 160,000 clones in the sample, over 80% were seen once. The TCR was taken from a woman younger than 30 in good health and CMV-seronegative. The V call is TRBV15, the J call TRBJ2-7; 8 bases match TRBD1. The sample consisted of PBMCs. CDR3 amino acids: CATSLDRGSPYEQYF. The CDR3, as DNA: TGTGCCACCAGCCTCGACAGGGGATCCCCCTACGAGCAGTACTTC.